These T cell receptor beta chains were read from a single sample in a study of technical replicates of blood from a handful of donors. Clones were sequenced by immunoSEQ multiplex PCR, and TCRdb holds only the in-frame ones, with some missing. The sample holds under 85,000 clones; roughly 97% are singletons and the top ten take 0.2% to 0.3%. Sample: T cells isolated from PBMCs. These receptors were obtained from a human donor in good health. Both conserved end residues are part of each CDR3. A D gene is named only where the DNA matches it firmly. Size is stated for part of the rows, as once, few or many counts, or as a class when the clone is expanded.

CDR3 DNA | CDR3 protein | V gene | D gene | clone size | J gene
TGCAGCGTTCCCGGGACAGGGGCGAACGAGCAGTACTTC | CSVPGTGANEQYF | TRBV29-1 | TRBD1 | . | TRBJ2-7
TGCGCCAGCAGCCAAGATCTGAGAAACATTCAGTACTTC | CASSQDLRNIQYF | TRBV4-3 | . | . | TRBJ2-4
TGCGCCAGCAGCTTGGGACTAGCGGGAGAAGGCGAGCAGTTCTTC | CASSLGLAGEGEQFF | TRBV5-1 | TRBD2 | once | TRBJ2-1
TGTGCCAGCTCACCACCAAGGACAGGCCAAGAGACCCAGTACTTC | CASSPPRTGQETQYF | TRBV18 | TRBD1 | . | TRBJ2-5
TGTGCCAGCAGTTTATCCCATATACAGGGGGCTGAAGCTTTCTTT | CASSLSHIQGAEAFF | TRBV27 | TRBD1 | . | TRBJ1-1
TGTGCCAGCAGTTTGGAGCGGGAGGTTCGGAATGAGCAGTTCTTC | CASSLEREVRNEQFF | TRBV28 | TRBD2 | . | TRBJ2-1
TGTGCCAGCAGCCCTCGCCCGGCAGCGGCCAATGGCTACACCTTC | CASSPRPAAANGYTF | TRBV27 | . | . | TRBJ1-2
TGTGCCAGCAGTTTATCACAGATTAACACTGAAGCTTTCTTT | CASSLSQINTEAFF | TRBV27 | . | . | TRBJ1-1
TGTGCCAGCAGCGTGGGGGGGGCAAATGAGGCTGAAGCTTTCTTT | CASSVGGANEAEAFF | TRBV9 | . | . | TRBJ1-1
TGTGCCAGCAGCTTGGGTTCGGGGAGAGAAAAACTGTTTTTT | CASSLGSGREKLFF | TRBV11-3 | . | . | TRBJ1-4
TGCGCCAGCAGCCAAGATCGGGGGGCGCCTCAGCCCCAGCATTTT | CASSQDRGAPQPQHF | TRBV4-1 | . | once | TRBJ1-5
TGTGCCAGTGCCCCGAGGGGGTGGGGCAATGAGCAGTTCTTC | CASAPRGWGNEQFF | TRBV19 | . | . | TRBJ2-1
TGTGCCAGTAATCTCGGTCCTAATCAGCCCCAGCATTTT | CASNLGPNQPQHF | TRBV19 | . | . | TRBJ1-5
TGTGCCAGCAGCCGAGGACAGTTTAATCAGCCCCAGCATTTT | CASSRGQFNQPQHF | TRBV5-6 | . | . | TRBJ1-5
TGTGCCAGCAGCCAAGGGGCGGATACGCAGTATTTT | CASSQGADTQYF | TRBV7-9 | . | . | TRBJ2-3